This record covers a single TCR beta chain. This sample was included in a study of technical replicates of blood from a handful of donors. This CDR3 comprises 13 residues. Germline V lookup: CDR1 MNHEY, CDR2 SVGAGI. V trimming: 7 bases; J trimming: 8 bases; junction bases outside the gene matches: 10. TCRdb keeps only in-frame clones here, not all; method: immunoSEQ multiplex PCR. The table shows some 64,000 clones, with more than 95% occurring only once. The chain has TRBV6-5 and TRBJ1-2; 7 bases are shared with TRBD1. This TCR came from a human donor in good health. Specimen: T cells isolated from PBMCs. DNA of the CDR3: TGTGCCAGCAAATCCACAGGGGATCGAGGCTACACCTTC. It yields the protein CASKSTGDRGYTF.